These 26 T cell receptor beta chains were all obtained from the same sample, sequenced in a study of low-dose radiotherapy and immunotherapy resistance in tumors. TRAV- and TRBV-specific primers, spanning alpha and beta chains, primed first-strand cDNA. TCR amplification used roughly 20 PCR cycles, a constant-region primer and a V-primer adapter. Each CDR3 protein gets one entry after TCRdb re-called the reads with MiXCR. The repertoire has tens of thousands of distinct CDR3 sequences, around 27% of them found once; the top ten carry 6.6%. Stated time point: before trial treatment. Sample: PBMCs, taken before treatment. Every receptor here comes from a male donor with rectosigmoid adenocarcinoma.

This clonotype has a count of ten or more. V is TRBV5-6 and J is TRBJ1-1; D remains ambiguous. The CDR3 covers 11 residues. Germline V gene sequence: CDR1 SGHDT, CDR2 YYEEEE. With 0 bases removed from V and 8 bases from J, the gap between germline ends came to 5 bases. Here the CDR3 reads CASSLGPEAFF. The CDR3 coding sequence is TGTGCCAGCAGCTTGGGACCAGAAGCTTTCTTT.

Many counts were recorded for this clonotype. The chain carries TRBV4-2 and TRBJ1-2, with D possibly matching TRBD1 (5 bases). The germline V and J ends were trimmed by 3 bases and 4 bases, with 15 bases remaining between them. The CDR3 sequence is 15 residues long. CDR1 and CDR2 from the germline V gene are LGHNA and YNFKEQ. CDR3 bases: TGTGCCAGCAGCCAGGAACGGGGGGGGATCTATGGCTACACCTTC. This gives the protein CASSQERGGIYGYTF.

This clonotype showed up many times. The J gene is TRBJ1-1, the V gene TRBV7-9, with 8 bases aligning to TRBD1. The CDR3 length is 15 residues. The trim removed 5 bases at V and 0 bases at J, leaving 5 bases unmatched. Germline CDR1 and CDR2: SEHNR and FQNEAQ (reference sequence). The CDR3: CASSRTGTMNTEAFF. CDR3 DNA sequence: TGTGCCAGCAGCAGGACAGGGACCATGAACACTGAAGCTTTCTTT. The full variable domain, with the rest looked up from reference TRBV7-9 and TRBJ1-1, is DTGVSQNPRHKITKRGQNVTFRCDPISEHNRLYWYRQTLGQGPEFLTYFQNEAQLEKSRLLSDRFSAERPKGSFSTLEIQRTEQGDSAMYLCASSRTGTMNTEAFFGQGTRLTVV.

Many counts were recorded for this clonotype. V and J are TRBV9 and TRBJ1-1, with a weak D call TRBD1 (5 bases). Trimming removed 0 bases from V and 8 bases from J, with 11 bases in between. The germline V gene encodes CDR1 SGDLS and CDR2 YYNGEE. This CDR3 has 13 amino acids. The DNA for the CDR3 is TGTGCCAGCAGCGTAGGGGGGAGGCAGGAAGCTTTCTTT. Translating it yields CASSVGGRQEAFF.

The CDR3 spells CASSPPQGGETQYF. Written as DNA, the CDR3 is TGTGCCAGCAGTCCCCCCCAGGGAGGGGAGACCCAGTACTTC. The chain recombines TRBV6-5 with TRBJ2-5; TRBD2 agrees at 7 bases. After removal of 5 bases from V and 5 bases from J, the junction contained 8 bases not matched to a gene. This CDR3 is 14 amino acids long. Germline values: CDR1 MNHEY, CDR2 SVGAGI.

This clonotype was counted at least ten times. This rearrangement joins TRBV18 to TRBJ1-2; D may be TRBD1 (6 bases). Germline assignment: CDR1 KGHSH and CDR2 LQKENI. V lost 4 bases and J 4 bases, leaving 25 bases between the germline ends. The CDR3 has 18 amino acids. This CDR3 is CASSRTPAAGASSYGYTF. Here the CDR3 DNA reads TGTGCCAGCTCACGGACACCCGCCGCAGGGGCCTCCAGCTATGGCTACACCTTC.

The sample holds many counts of this clonotype. This chain uses TRBV7-8 with TRBJ2-7; D gene unclear. The V end was cut by 5 bases, the J end by 4 bases, with 9 bases between. This CDR3 region has 12 residues. Germline values: CDR1 SGHVS, CDR2 FQNEAQ. The CDR3 DNA reads as TGTGCCAGCAGCCCTGGACCTTACGAGCAGTACTTC. Amino acids: CASSPGPYEQYF. Variable domain in full (rest from reference TRBV7-8 and TRBJ2-7): GAGVSQSPRYKVAKRGQDVALRCDPISGHVSLFWYQQALGQGPEFLTYFQNEAQLDKSGLPSDRFFAERPEGSVSTLKIQRTQQEDSAVYLCASSPGPYEQYFGPGTRLTVT.

As regards this clonotype: This likely traces to a read error, being one base from a far larger clone. The chain is built from TRBV9 and TRBJ2-5, with 7 positions matching TRBD1. Germline V gene lookup returns CDR1 SGDLS and CDR2 YYNGEE. The V gene end was trimmed by 3 bases and the J gene end by 11 bases; junction bases not matched to a gene: 16. CDR3 length: 15 residues. The CDR3: CASSGIAGGRNEQYF. CDR3 coding DNA: TGTGCCAGCAGCGGAATTGCAGGGGGTCGGAATGAGCAGTACTTC. The whole variable domain, filled in from reference TRBV9 and TRBJ2-5, reads DSGVTQTPKHLITATGQRVTLRCSPRSGDLSVYWYQQSLDQGLQFLIQYYNGEERAKGNILERFSAQQFPDLHSELNLSSLELGDSALYFCASSGIAGGRNEQYFGPGTRLLVL.

With respect to this clonotype: A single base is all that separates this from a far larger clone, so a read error is likely. The gene calls are TRBV13 and TRBJ1-6; D call uncertain. Germline-derived CDR1 and CDR2 are PRHDT and FYEKMQ (reference sequence). This CDR3 region has 15 residues. Trimming took 6 bases from V and 3 from J, leaving 12 bases between them. As DNA, the CDR3 is TGTGCCAGCAGTGGTACGGCTCTCTATAATTCACCCCTCCACTTT. Its protein product is CASSGTALYNSPLHF.

Worth noting for this clonotype: The likely explanation is a read error, given a far larger clone one base away. The chain has TRBV20-1 and TRBJ2-1; 10 nucleotides match TRBD2. Germline V lookup: CDR1 DFQATT, CDR2 SNEGSKA (reference sequence). Losses at the gene ends were 6 bases for V and 10 bases for J; bases not matched to a gene: 12. This CDR3 is 14 amino acids long. CDR3 coding DNA: TGCAGTGCGCTTACTAGCGGGGCCTCCTACGAGCAGTTCTTC. It encodes CSALTSGASYEQFF.

This clonotype was detected ten times or more. This chain links TRBV29-1 with TRBJ2-7; maybe TRBD2 (5 bases). Germline values: CDR1 SQVTM, CDR2 ANQGSEA. The V end was cut by 3 bases, the J end by 6 bases, with 15 bases between. The CDR3 extends over 13 amino acids. For the CDR3, the DNA is TGCAGCGTTGAGCGGACCCGGGATGGCGAGCAGTACTTC. Translation: CSVERTRDGEQYF.

This clonotype was seen repeatedly, ten times or more. The rearrangement uses TRBV6-2 or TRBV6-3 and TRBJ1-1; no definite D call. V was pared by 8 bases and J by 4 bases, with 17 bases between. This CDR3 region has 14 residues. In germline, CDR1 is MNHEY, CDR2 SVGEGT. The chain's CDR3 is CASVVLRAITEAFF. CDR3 in DNA: TGTGCCAGCGTCGTTCTAAGAGCTATCACTGAAGCTTTCTTT.

The table lists this clonotype with many counts. The chain recombines TRBV18 with TRBJ2-5; TRBD2 matches at 9 bases. The germline CDR1 and CDR2 sequences are KGHSH and LQKENI. This CDR3 contains 16 residues. The J segment lost 5 bases and the V segment lost 1 base, leaving 8 bases of the junction unmatched. CDR3 DNA: TGTGCCAGCTCACCACGTCAAGCGGGGGGTTTTGAGACCCAGTACTTC. It translates to CASSPRQAGGFETQYF.

This clonotype came up many times. V and J are TRBV3-1 and TRBJ1-4; possibly TRBD1 for D (6 bases). The germline V gene encodes CDR1 LGHDT and CDR2 YNNKEL (reference sequence). Trimming stripped 8 bases from V and 0 bases from J, with 19 bases between. The CDR3 consists of 17 residues. CDR3 nucleotide sequence: TGTGCCAGCTCGGACCTCCGACAGGTTGCAACTAATGAAAAACTGTTTTTT. Residues: CASSDLRQVATNEKLFF.

The table lists this clonotype with many counts. J is TRBJ2-7 and V is TRBV20-1; D might be TRBD1 (6 bases). Trimming took 6 bases from V and 1 from J, leaving 16 bases between them. The CDR3 length is 14 residues. Germline CDR1 DFQATT, CDR2 SNEGSKA (reference sequence). CDR3 protein: CSARTRDKSYEQYF. The DNA for the CDR3 is TGCAGTGCCCGAACCCGGGACAAGTCCTACGAGCAGTACTTC.

This clonotype was recorded many times. This sequence joins TRBV6-5 and TRBJ2-2; TRBD2 agrees at 11 bases. J gave up 6 bases and V 4 bases, and 7 bases lay outside the gene matches. Per germline, CDR1 MNHEY and CDR2 SVGAGI. CDR3 length: 16 residues. The chain's CDR3 is CASSSQPSGGSGELFF. The CDR3 coding sequence is TGTGCCAGCAGTTCCCAGCCTAGCGGGGGGTCCGGGGAGCTGTTTTTT.

The rearrangement uses TRBV30 and TRBJ2-7; D is undetermined. The CDR3 consists of 14 residues. Germline assignment: CDR1 GTSNPN and CDR2 SVGIG (reference sequence). Trimming shortened V by 1 base and J by 5 bases, and 15 bases separated the two germline ends. The CDR3 protein is CAWSGNKGSHEQYF. CDR3 bases: TGTGCCTGGAGTGGTAACAAGGGAAGCCACGAGCAGTACTTC.

This clonotype was counted ten times or more. J is TRBJ2-2 and V is TRBV9; D remains ambiguous. Germline V CDR1 and CDR2: SGDLS, YYNGEE. Trimming took off 2 bases at V and 6 bases at J, with 8 bases between the two ends. CDR3 length equals 13 residues. In DNA form, the CDR3 reads TGTGCCAGCAGCGTCTATGAGGCCGGGGAGCTGTTTTTT. Amino acids: CASSVYEAGELFF.

Ten or more counts support this clonotype. This sequence joins TRBV12-3 or TRBV12-4 and TRBJ2-5; D unclear. The CDR3 length is 13 residues. Trimming pared 3 bases from V and 0 bases from J, leaving 5 bases between. CDR3 sequence (DNA): TGTGCCAGCAGTTTTGGGGACCAAGAGACCCAGTACTTC. This encodes CASSFGDQETQYF.

This clonotype was observed once. Only one base separates this from a far larger clonotype, so it likely reflects a read error. The rearrangement uses TRBV6-8 and TRBJ2-7; TRBD2 matches at 7 bases. Trimming removed 9 bases from V and 7 bases from J; junction bases left unmatched: 18. CDR1 MNHGY and CDR2 SAAAGT come from the germline V gene. This CDR3 spans 15 amino acids. CDR3 protein: CASRPLGASGNEQYF. CDR3 in DNA: TGTGCCAGTAGACCTCTAGGGGCTAGCGGTAATGAGCAGTACTTC.

A single count supports this clonotype. Since a far larger clone is one base different, this is likely a read error. Likely a read error: the CDR3 ends without its conserved phenylalanine or tryptophan. As DNA, the CDR3 is TGTGCCAGCAGTTACCAACCCCTAGATACGCAGTATTCT. Protein: CASSYQPLDTQYS. The chain links TRBV6-6 to TRBJ2-3, with unresolved D. Germline V gene data show CDR1 as MNHNY and CDR2 as SVGAGI (reference sequence). CDR3 size: 13 residues. Trimming stripped 2 bases from V and 5 bases from J, with 8 bases between.

The rearrangement joins TRBV21-1 to TRBJ2-3; the D segment call TRBD1 is taken from the table without a DNA check. TRBV21-1 is reported as a pseudogene. CDR3 size: 16 residues. The CDR3 DNA reads TGTGCCAGCAGCAAGGTATGGGGGACAAGCACAGATACGCAGTATTTT. It yields the protein CASSKVWGTSTDTQYF.

This clonotype has a count of ten or more. The rearrangement joins TRBV6-6 to TRBJ2-7; 12 nucleotides align to TRBD1. Germline trimming cut 6 bases from V and 4 bases from J; bases unmatched to any gene: 10. This CDR3 spans 16 amino acids. Germline CDR1 reads MNHNY; CDR2 reads SVGAGI (reference sequence). Here the CDR3 reads CASRPTPGQGAYEQYF. CDR3 in DNA: TGTGCCAGCAGGCCTACTCCGGGACAGGGGGCATACGAGCAGTACTTC.

This clonotype showed up many times. The V call is TRBV12-3 or TRBV12-4, the J call TRBJ2-3; the match to TRBD2 covers 10 bases. This CDR3 has 15 amino acids. With V trimmed by 6 bases and J by 5 bases, 8 bases remained unmatched. The CDR3 sequence is CASSPSGGVGDTQYF. The DNA for the CDR3 is TGTGCCAGCAGCCCGAGCGGGGGGGTTGGAGATACGCAGTATTTT.

Comments on this clonotype: A far larger clone is one base from this, pointing to a likely read error. Here the CDR3 reads CASSLTLMEGEQYF. CDR3 DNA sequence: TGTGCCAGCAGCTTAACCCTCATGGAGGGCGAGCAGTACTTC. The chain joins TRBV7-6 to TRBJ2-7, with D tentatively TRBD2 (6 bases). The length of the CDR3 is 14 residues. V lost 2 bases and J 6 bases, leaving 14 bases between the germline ends. Germline CDR1 is SGHVS and CDR2 is FNYEAQ. Full variable domain (rest looked up from reference TRBV7-6 and TRBJ2-7): GAGVSQSPRYKVTKRGQDVALRCDPISGHVSLYWYRQALGQGPEFLTYFNYEAQQDKSGLPNDRFSAERPEGSISTLTIQRTEQRDSAMYRCASSLTLMEGEQYFGPGTRLTVT.

For this clonotype: A far larger clone is one base from this, pointing to a likely read error. The gene calls are TRBV28 and TRBJ2-7, with TRBD2 identical over 8 bases. CDR3 length equals 15 residues. J gave up 7 bases and V 4 bases, and 12 bases lay outside the gene matches. Germline V lookup: CDR1 MDHEN, CDR2 SYDVKM. The CDR3 DNA follows: TGTGCCAGCAGTTGGGGGGGCTCGGGGGGGAATGAGCAGTACTTC. It codes for CASSWGGSGGNEQYF.